The TCR beta chain under discussion was sequenced for a study of T cells after yellow fever vaccination. Germline trimming cut 6 bases from V and 3 bases from J; bases unmatched to any gene: 7. Per the germline V gene, CDR1 is ENHRY and CDR2 is SYGVKD. CDR3 length equals 14 residues. TCRdb re-called the 5' RACE reads with MiXCR, one entry per CDR3 protein. The sample has approximately 180,000 distinct CDR3 sequences; 5.5% to 8% are singletons. The sequence derives from a man aged 18 to 29 who received the YFV17D yellow fever vaccine. V gene TRBV10-3 combines with J gene TRBJ2-7; TRBD1 matches 8 bases. The input for sequencing was CD4+ T cells sorted from PBMCs, taken on the day of the first yellow fever vaccination. CDR3 residues: CAIRPDRDGYEQYF. The CDR3 coding sequence is TGTGCCATCAGACCGGACAGGGACGGCTACGAGCAGTACTTC.